This is a list of T cell receptor beta chains from one sample in a study of lymphopenia after photon versus proton radiotherapy. This table comes from immunoSEQ multiplex PCR, and its TCRdb copy is limited to in-frame clones, with some not included. The sample shows around 63,000 clones, about 90% of them seen only once. This specimen was peripheral blood, taken from a patient treated with photon-based radiotherapy. The receptors were gathered from a man aged 40-49 years with gastric cancer. CDR3s include the opening cysteine and the closing phenylalanine or tryptophan. A D gene is named only where the DNA matches it firmly. Size is omitted from some rows. Given values are once, few, many or a class for expanded clones.

clone size,V gene,J gene,D gene,CDR3 protein,CDR3 DNA
.,TRBV11-2,TRBJ1-2,.,CASSLEGWGEGYTF,TGTGCCAGCAGCTTAGAGGGCTGGGGGGAGGGCTACACCTTC
.,TRBV5-5,TRBJ2-2,TRBD1,CASSLDRASTGELFF,TGTGCCAGCAGCCTCGACAGGGCGAGCACCGGGGAGCTGTTTTTT
.,TRBV11-3,TRBJ2-3,TRBD2,CASSPRGGGTDTQYF,TGTGCCAGCAGCCCGCGGGGGGGCGGAACAGATACGCAGTATTTT
few,TRBV7-2,TRBJ1-5,.,CASSLGSVSNQPQHF,TGTGCCAGCAGCTTAGGGTCGGTTAGCAATCAGCCCCAGCATTTT
.,TRBV9,TRBJ2-1,TRBD2,CASSPRTSESTLNRYEQFF,TGTGCCAGCAGCCCTCGGACTAGCGAGAGTACCCTCAATCGGTATGAGCAGTTCTTC
.,TRBV19,TRBJ1-4,TRBD1,CASSNPGTGDEKLFF,TGTGCCAGTAGTAACCCCGGGACAGGCGATGAAAAACTGTTTTTT
.,TRBV7-9,TRBJ1-2,.,CASSAEGRYGYTF,TGTGCCAGCAGCGCCGAGGGTCGCTATGGCTACACCTTC
.,TRBV7-9,TRBJ2-1,.,CASSPAGAVHNEQFF,TGTGCCAGCAGCCCTGCCGGGGCCGTACACAATGAGCAGTTCTTC
.,TRBV6-1,TRBJ2-1,.,CASSVNQLNEQFF,TGTGCCAGCAGTGTGAACCAACTCAATGAGCAGTTCTTC
.,TRBV29-1,TRBJ2-5,.,CSVVGSSEETQYF,TGCAGCGTTGTGGGTAGCAGCGAAGAGACCCAGTACTTC
.,TRBV30,TRBJ1-5,.,CAWSRTPPLHQPQHF,TGTGCCTGGAGTAGGACGCCGCCGTTGCATCAGCCCCAGCATTTT
.,TRBV11-1,TRBJ1-2,.,CASSLGTTYTF,TGTGCCAGCAGCTTAGGGACCACGTACACCTTC
.,TRBV2,TRBJ2-5,TRBD1,CASSGDSSGYF,TGTGCCAGCAGTGGGGACAGCTCGGGCTACTTC